This TCR beta chain was captured in a study of cytomegalovirus exposure and HLA in healthy donors. Use of 60 Vbeta and 13 Jbeta primers characterized the PCR. Data came from immunoSEQ multiplex PCR; TCRdb stores just in-frame clones and leaves some out. The sample totals 200,000 to 250,000 clones; its top ten clones hold under 1%. A note on this clone: Its matching antigen is unknown.

General study points: TRBV6-2, TRBV6-3 and some other V segments were excluded as indistinguishable. It emerged from a later analysis that several of the most significant clusters appeared to be linked to common viral pathogens. Most TCR sequences were uncommon, yet certain public TCRs appeared in many donors. For TCR beta chains, V- and J-gene trimming was later linked to a missense DCLRE1C variant.

The CDR3 sequence is 14 residues long. V dropped 2 bases and J dropped 5 bases, with 13 bases sitting between them. From germline, CDR1 is LGHNA and CDR2 YNFKEQ. The chain joins TRBV4-2 to TRBJ2-7; D gene uncertain. The sequenced material came from PBMCs. This sequence originates from a woman aged 25 to 39 in good health and CMV-seropositive. The CDR3 region is CASSQRSGDHEQYF. The CDR3 DNA sequence: TGTGCCAGCAGCCAAAGATCAGGCGATCACGAGCAGTACTTC.